This T cell receptor (beta chain) was retrieved from a study of T cells in localized non-small cell lung cancer. Germline V gene data show CDR1 as MNHEY and CDR2 as SVGAGI. CDR3 size: 14 residues. The V and J ends lost 0 bases and 8 bases respectively, with 10 bases between them. The table lists this clone with a count of one. Its antigen is undetermined. Method: immunoSEQ multiplex PCR; TCRdb's copy keeps in-frame clones and lacks some. The table has roughly 38,000 clones, about 86% seen once. Findings and limits, study-wide: Detection in adjacent lung was observed for a median roughly 62 of the top 100 tumor clones. Among the tissues sampled, uninvolved adjacent lung had the highest T cell clonality, above tumor. Analysis by sequencing included only one tumor region, so heterogeneity remains possible. Higher adjacent-lung clonality was associated with shorter survival.

The chain uses TRBV6-5 and TRBJ1-4; D uncertain. This sequence was found in a woman aged 18 to 49 with stage III lung adenocarcinoma. The sample consisted of peripheral blood, taken before any cancer treatment. For the CDR3, the DNA is TGTGCCAGCAGTTACTCGAATCCTCAGGAAAAACTGTTTTTT. Its translation: CASSYSNPQEKLFF.